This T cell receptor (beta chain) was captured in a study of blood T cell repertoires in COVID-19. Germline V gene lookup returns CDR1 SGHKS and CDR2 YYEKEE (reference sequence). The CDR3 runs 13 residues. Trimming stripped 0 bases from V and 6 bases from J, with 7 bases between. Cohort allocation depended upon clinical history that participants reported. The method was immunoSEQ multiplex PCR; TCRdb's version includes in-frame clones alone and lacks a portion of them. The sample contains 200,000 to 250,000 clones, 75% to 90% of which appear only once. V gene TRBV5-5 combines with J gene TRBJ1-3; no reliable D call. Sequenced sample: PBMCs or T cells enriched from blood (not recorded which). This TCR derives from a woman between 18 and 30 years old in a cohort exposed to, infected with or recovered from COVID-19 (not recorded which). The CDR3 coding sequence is TGTGCCAGCAGCTTGGCCGGGGAAAACACCATATATTTT. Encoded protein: CASSLAGENTIYF.